This entry features one T cell receptor beta chain sequence. What it recognizes is unknown. This CDR3 contains 11 residues. CDR1 and CDR2 from the germline V gene are WSHSY and SAAADI. V shed 8 bases and J 9 bases; nucleotides not matched to a gene: 4. This specimen comes from a study of Ad26.COV2.S vaccination and SARS-CoV-2 variants. Across the whole study: The donor was enrolled in the Ad26.COV2.S arm of the COV1001 trial. General observations from the study: Placebo and vaccine recipients had non-spike TCR breadth that was similar. Possibly, TCR breadth and depth analyses underestimated total T cell responses.

Treatment given: over 15 received Ad26.COV2.S at low or high dose, single or two shots; about 5 received placebo; per-sample allocation not given. Specimen acquisition occurred on day 63 following the initial vaccine or placebo injection. Expressing Wuhan-strain SARS-CoV-2 spike, an Ad26 vector served as the vaccine. The assay was immunoSEQ multiplex PCR, and TCRdb's table has in-frame clones only and misses some. The profile shows fewer than 600,000 clones, 89% of them singletons. Sequenced here: peripheral blood, sampled in a trial of Ad26.COV2.S vaccine versus placebo. The chain links TRBV10-2 to TRBJ1-1; TRBD1 matches at 9 bases. The TCR originated in a person between 18 and 60 years old who received the Ad26.COV2.S COVID-19 vaccine or a placebo. CDR3 in DNA: TGCGCCAGCGGGGGACAGGGCAAAGCTTTCTTT. It encodes CASGGQGKAFF.